This T cell receptor beta chain emerged from a study of control samples from healthy donors and cancer patients. TCRdb's table, derived via immunoSEQ multiplex PCR, lists solely in-frame clones and lacks some. The sample consists of more than 65,000 clones, 75% to 85% of them appearing once. The V end lost 2 bases, the J end lost 0 bases, and 2 bases lay between the germline ends. Germline values: CDR1 MNHNS, CDR2 SASEGT. The CDR3 consists of 12 residues. This TCR was sampled from a man aged 55-75 years in good health. The sample comprised blood. This chain connects TRBV6-1 to TRBJ2-7; D gene uncertain. CDR3 in DNA: TGTGCCAGCAGTGAACACTCCTACGAGCAGTACTTC. Translating gives CASSEHSYEQYF.